Only a few counts were recorded for the clone carrying this TCR beta chain. Its matching antigen is unknown. This sample was taken from a study of T-cell memory formation after mild COVID-19. Study results and limitations: Pre-infection memory already had some responding clones, implying cross-reactive memory joined.

From germline, CDR1 is DFQATT and CDR2 SNEGSKA (reference sequence). CDR3 length: 15 residues. Losses at the gene ends were 1 base for V and 4 bases for J; bases not matched to a gene: 10. TCRdb re-called the 5' RACE reads with MiXCR, one entry per CDR3 protein. The repertoire includes about 110,000 distinct CDR3 sequences, over 10% of them detected once, and about 27% sits in the top ten. V usage is TRBV20-1 and J usage is TRBJ2-7, with TRBD1 matching over 7 bases. The sequence was obtained from an adult woman who had mild COVID-19 (a few samples of this study predate the infection). Cell type and time point are not known. Sequencing input: PBMCs or a T cell subset sorted from them (not recorded which). The CDR3: CSARAMVTGDYEQYF. CDR3 sequence (DNA): TGCAGTGCTAGAGCAATGGTTACAGGGGATTACGAGCAGTACTTC.